This is a list of T cell receptor beta chains from one sample in a study of metastatic and nonmetastatic thyroid tumors. TCRdb reprocessed the PCR reads via MiXCR. The table has approximately 90,000 clones, roughly 12% seen once; the top ten hold around 11%. Sequenced material: blood. The origin of the receptors is a female donor with papillary thyroid cancer or a benign thyroid nodule (not recorded which). Some clones in this sample may be carry-over from other donors' samples. Each CDR3 is given with its conserved first and last residue. Each record gives: CDR3 protein, V gene, clone size. Clone size is shown for a subset of rows, as once, few, many or a class of expanded clone.

CDR3 protein: CASSLGLAPLNEQFF
V gene: TRBV7-2
clone size: many

CDR3 protein: CASRDLITDTQYF
V gene: TRBV6-1
clone size: many

CDR3 protein: CASSLTGTANTGELFF
V gene: TRBV5-1
clone size: .

CDR3 protein: CASSPRTGGAGSGANVLTF
V gene: TRBV6-6
clone size: many

CDR3 protein: CSARDLFGGRSYEQYF
V gene: TRBV20-1
clone size: many

CDR3 protein: CASFPGQDSYGYTF
V gene: TRBV28
clone size: .

CDR3 protein: CAWSVRGVVAGELFF
V gene: TRBV30
clone size: many

CDR3 protein: CASTSRGVGETQYF
V gene: TRBV19
clone size: many

CDR3 protein: CASSLRHASNQPQHF
V gene: TRBV7-2
clone size: many

CDR3 protein: CASTPGTGGRSYNEQFF
V gene: TRBV6-6
clone size: few

CDR3 protein: CASSYSAMWESSNEKLFF
V gene: TRBV6-2/TRBV6-3
clone size: many

CDR3 protein: CASSPRLAGGGLEQYF
V gene: TRBV28
clone size: many

CDR3 protein: CASRGQRSGNTIYF
V gene: TRBV28
clone size: .

CDR3 protein: CASSSLMRPQEGYTF
V gene: TRBV11-2
clone size: few

CDR3 protein: CASSQDGQGGTEAFF
V gene: TRBV3-1
clone size: .

CDR3 protein: CASSQGVNYGYTF
V gene: TRBV14
clone size: many

CDR3 protein: CASSSGAMVYNEQFF
V gene: TRBV27
clone size: many

CDR3 protein: CASSRLAGSSYNEQFF
V gene: TRBV11-1
clone size: .

CDR3 protein: CASSEWIGTDTQYF
V gene: TRBV10-2
clone size: few

CDR3 protein: CASSLAGTGSNQPQHF
V gene: TRBV5-6
clone size: many

CDR3 protein: CASSPASGGTYEQYF
V gene: TRBV7-9
clone size: many

CDR3 protein: CASTVRGRAEYEQYF
V gene: TRBV28
clone size: .

CDR3 protein: CASSIGQGSTEAFF
V gene: TRBV19
clone size: many

CDR3 protein: CAISEGPTSGSPDTQYF
V gene: TRBV10-3
clone size: many

CDR3 protein: CSARSRTSGRTDTQYF
V gene: TRBV20-1
clone size: many

CDR3 protein: CSARDGGRHIQYF
V gene: TRBV20-1
clone size: many

CDR3 protein: CASSGAQGLNDSPLHF
V gene: TRBV28
clone size: few

CDR3 protein: CASKQGPESYNEQFF
V gene: TRBV3-1
clone size: .

CDR3 protein: CASSEAPGVFYGYTF
V gene: TRBV2
clone size: many

CDR3 protein: CASWREGSNSPLHF
V gene: TRBV28
clone size: few

CDR3 protein: CASTARVDTIYF
V gene: TRBV28
clone size: .

CDR3 protein: CASSADSFLGALHF
V gene: TRBV11-2
clone size: .

CDR3 protein: CASSFRFHEQYF
V gene: TRBV28
clone size: .

CDR3 protein: CASSFGVGEISSGANVLTF
V gene: TRBV28
clone size: many

CDR3 protein: CASSLAPGTGRTGELFF
V gene: TRBV7-2
clone size: many

CDR3 protein: CASSIVQGATPANYGYTF
V gene: TRBV19
clone size: many

CDR3 protein: CASSFGTGTYEQYF
V gene: TRBV28
clone size: many